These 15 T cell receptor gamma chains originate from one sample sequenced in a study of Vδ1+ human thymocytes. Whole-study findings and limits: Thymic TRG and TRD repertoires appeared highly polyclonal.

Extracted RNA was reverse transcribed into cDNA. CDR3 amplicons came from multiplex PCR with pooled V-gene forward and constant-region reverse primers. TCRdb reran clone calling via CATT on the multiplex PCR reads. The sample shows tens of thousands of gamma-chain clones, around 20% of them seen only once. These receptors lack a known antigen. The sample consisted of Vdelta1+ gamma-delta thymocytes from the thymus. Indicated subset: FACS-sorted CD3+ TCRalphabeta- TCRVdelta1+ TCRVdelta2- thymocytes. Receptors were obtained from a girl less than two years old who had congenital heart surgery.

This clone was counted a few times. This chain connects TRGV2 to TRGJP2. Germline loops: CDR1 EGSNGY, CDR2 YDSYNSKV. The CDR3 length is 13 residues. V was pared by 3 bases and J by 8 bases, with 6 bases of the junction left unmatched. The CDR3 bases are TGTGCCACCTGGGACAATTCGGATTGGATCAAGACGTTT. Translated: CATWDNSDWIKTF.

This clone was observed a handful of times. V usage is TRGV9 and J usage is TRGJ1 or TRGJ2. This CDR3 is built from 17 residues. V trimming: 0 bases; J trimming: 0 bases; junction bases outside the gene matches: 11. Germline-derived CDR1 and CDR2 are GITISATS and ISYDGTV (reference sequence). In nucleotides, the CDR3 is TGTGCCTTGTGGGAGGTGCCTTTTAACGAGAATTATTATAAGAAACTCTTT. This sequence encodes CALWEVPFNENYYKKLF.

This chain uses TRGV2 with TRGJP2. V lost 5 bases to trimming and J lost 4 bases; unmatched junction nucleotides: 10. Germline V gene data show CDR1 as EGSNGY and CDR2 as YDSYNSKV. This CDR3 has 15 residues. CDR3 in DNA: TGTGCCACCTGGGCATCCACACATAGTGATTGGATCAAGACGTTT. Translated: CATWASTHSDWIKTF.

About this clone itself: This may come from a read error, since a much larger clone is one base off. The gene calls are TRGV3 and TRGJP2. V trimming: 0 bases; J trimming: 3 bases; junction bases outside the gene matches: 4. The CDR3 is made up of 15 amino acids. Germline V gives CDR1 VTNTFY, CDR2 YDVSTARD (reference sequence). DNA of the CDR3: TGTGCCACCTGGGACAGGCCTTGTAGTGATTGGATCAAGACGTTT. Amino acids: CATWDRPCSDWIKTF.

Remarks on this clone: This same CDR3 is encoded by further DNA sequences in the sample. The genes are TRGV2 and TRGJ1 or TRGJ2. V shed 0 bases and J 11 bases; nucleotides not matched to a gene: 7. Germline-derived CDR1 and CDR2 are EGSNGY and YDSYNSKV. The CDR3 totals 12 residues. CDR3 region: CATWDGPREKLF. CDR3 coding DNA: TGTGCCACCTGGGACGGGCCCCGGGAGAAACTCTTT.

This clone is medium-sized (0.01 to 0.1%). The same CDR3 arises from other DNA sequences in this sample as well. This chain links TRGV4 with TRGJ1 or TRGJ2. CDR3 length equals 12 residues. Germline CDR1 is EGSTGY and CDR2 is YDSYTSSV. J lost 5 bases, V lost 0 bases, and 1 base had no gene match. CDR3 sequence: CATWDGHYKKLF. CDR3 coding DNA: TGTGCCACCTGGGATGGGCATTATAAGAAACTCTTT.

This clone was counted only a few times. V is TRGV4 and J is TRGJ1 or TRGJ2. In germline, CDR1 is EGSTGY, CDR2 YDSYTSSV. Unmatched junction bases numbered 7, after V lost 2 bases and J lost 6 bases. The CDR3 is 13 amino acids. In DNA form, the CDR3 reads TGTGCCACCTGGGATGCCTTGGGTTATAAGAAACTCTTT. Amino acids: CATWDALGYKKLF.

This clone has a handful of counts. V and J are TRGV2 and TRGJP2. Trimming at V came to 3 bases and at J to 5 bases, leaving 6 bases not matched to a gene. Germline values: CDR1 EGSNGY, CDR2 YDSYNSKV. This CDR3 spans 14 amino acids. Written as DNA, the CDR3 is TGTGCCACCTGGGACCGTCTCAGTGATTGGATCAAGACGTTT. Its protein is CATWDRLSDWIKTF.

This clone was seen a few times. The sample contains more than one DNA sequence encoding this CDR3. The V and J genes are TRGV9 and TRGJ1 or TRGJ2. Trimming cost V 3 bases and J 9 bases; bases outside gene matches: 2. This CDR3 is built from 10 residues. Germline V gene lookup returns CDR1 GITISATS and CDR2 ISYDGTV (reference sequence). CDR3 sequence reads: CALWEPKKLF. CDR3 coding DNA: TGTGCCTTGTGGGAGCCTAAGAAACTCTTT.

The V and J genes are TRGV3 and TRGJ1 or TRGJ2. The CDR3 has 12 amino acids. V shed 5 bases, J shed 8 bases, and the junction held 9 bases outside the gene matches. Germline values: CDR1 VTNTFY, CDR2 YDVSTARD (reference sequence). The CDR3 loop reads CATWVPLNKKLF. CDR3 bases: TGTGCCACCTGGGTCCCCCTAAATAAGAAACTCTTT.

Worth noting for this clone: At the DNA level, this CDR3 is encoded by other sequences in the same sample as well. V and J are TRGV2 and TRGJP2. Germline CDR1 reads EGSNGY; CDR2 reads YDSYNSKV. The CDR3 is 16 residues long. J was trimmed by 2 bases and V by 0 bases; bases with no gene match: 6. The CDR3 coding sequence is TGTGCCACCTGGGACGGGGGACGGAGTAGTGATTGGATCAAGACGTTT. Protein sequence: CATWDGGRSSDWIKTF.

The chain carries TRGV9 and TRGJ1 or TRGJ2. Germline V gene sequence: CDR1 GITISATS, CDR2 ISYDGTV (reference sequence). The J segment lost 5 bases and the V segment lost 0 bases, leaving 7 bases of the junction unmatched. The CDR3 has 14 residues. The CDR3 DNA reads TGTGCCTTGTGGGAGGTGCTGTCCAATTATAAGAAACTCTTT. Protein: CALWEVLSNYKKLF.

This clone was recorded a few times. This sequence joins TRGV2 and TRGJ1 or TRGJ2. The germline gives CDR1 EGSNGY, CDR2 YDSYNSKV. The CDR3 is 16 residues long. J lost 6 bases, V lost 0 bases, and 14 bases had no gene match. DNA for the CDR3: TGTGCCACCTGGGACGGGCGACGGGGTCGAGGTTATAAGAAACTCTTT. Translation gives CATWDGRRGRGYKKLF.

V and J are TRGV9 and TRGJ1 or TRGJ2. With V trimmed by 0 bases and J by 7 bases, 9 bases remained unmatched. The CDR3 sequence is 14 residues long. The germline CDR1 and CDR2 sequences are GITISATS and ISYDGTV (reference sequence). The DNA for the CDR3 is TGTGCCTTGTGGGAGGTGCGGATGAAATATAAGAAACTCTTT. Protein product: CALWEVRMKYKKLF.

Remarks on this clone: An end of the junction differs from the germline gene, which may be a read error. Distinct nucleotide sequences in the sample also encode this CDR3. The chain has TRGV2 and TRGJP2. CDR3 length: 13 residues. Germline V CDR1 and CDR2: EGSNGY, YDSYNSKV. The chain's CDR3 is CATWDGPGWIKTF. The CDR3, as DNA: TGTGCCACCTGGGACGGGCCGGGCTGGATCAAGACGTTC.